This TCR beta chain originates from a study of early T cells in non-severe SARS-CoV-2 infection. This clonotype has ten or more counts. TCRdb used MiXCR to reprocess the 5' RACE reads, holding one entry per CDR3 protein. The data contain around 49,000 distinct CDR3 sequences, roughly 4% of them seen just once; the ten biggest clones take up 5.5% to 6.5%. This clonotype originated in an adult who was a healthcare worker with PCR-confirmed SARS-CoV-2 infection or an uninfected control (not recorded which). The sample was whole blood.

CDR3 nucleotides: TGTGCCAGCAGTGAGATAGGGGACAGCAGCACAGATACGCAGTATTTT. It translates to CASSEIGDSSTDTQYF. The chain employs TRBV2 and TRBJ2-3; 7 bases match TRBD1. Trimming removed 3 bases from V and 0 bases from J; junction bases left unmatched: 6. The CDR3 runs 16 residues. Germline CDR1 reads SNHLY; CDR2 reads FYNNEI.